In this sample, the clone carrying this T cell receptor (beta chain) turned up a few times. Antigen unknown. Germline V lookup: CDR1 SGHAT, CDR2 FQNNGV. The CDR3 covers 20 residues. The V segment lost 3 bases and the J segment 0 bases; nucleotides outside the gene matches: 16. This record comes from a study of identical twins. General study results and limits: Insertions were reduced in abundant cord blood beta clonotypes but not in memory repertoires. Where beta out-of-frame sequences were concerned, excess twin sharing was weaker.

Template switching added a universal primer binding site, and final cDNA carried unique molecular identifiers. MiXCR, applied by TCRdb to the 5' RACE reads, yields one record per CDR3 protein. Of hundreds of thousands of distinct CDR3 sequences listed, around 7.5% are singletons. These same records also appear under a second study, on yellow fever vaccine responses in identical twins. That publication notes: Reports say the vaccine T cell response in twins looked partly convergent and partly personalized.

This chain joins TRBV11-2 and TRBJ2-1; 8 nucleotides agree with TRBD2. The sequencing input was PBMCs. This clonotype originated in a woman younger than 35 in good health. CDR3: CASSLPGPGLAPSSYNEQFF. CDR3 DNA: TGTGCCAGCAGCTTGCCCGGCCCCGGACTAGCCCCCAGCTCCTACAATGAGCAGTTCTTC.